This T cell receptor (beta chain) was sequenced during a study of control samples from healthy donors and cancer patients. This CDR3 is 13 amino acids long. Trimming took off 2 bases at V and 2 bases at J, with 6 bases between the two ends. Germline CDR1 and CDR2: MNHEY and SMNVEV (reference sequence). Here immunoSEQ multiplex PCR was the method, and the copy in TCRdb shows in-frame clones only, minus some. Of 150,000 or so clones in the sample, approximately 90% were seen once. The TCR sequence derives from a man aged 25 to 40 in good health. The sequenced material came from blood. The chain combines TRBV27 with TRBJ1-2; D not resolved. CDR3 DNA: TGTGCCAGCAGTTTAGGAGGGAACTATGGCTACACCTTC. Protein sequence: CASSLGGNYGYTF.